Presented here are 24 T cell receptor beta chains from one specimen sequenced in a study of blood T cells in healthy people across ages (dated by TCRdb to between 2014 and 2016). The library was made by 5' RACE. The sample was run on an Illumina HiSeq 2500. A second PCR of roughly 7 to 11 cycles was performed with a sample-barcoded 5' primer and a J-beta primer mix. Starting from the raw public reads, TCRdb applied fastp trimming at Q25, assembled clones with MiXCR and retained in-frame beta chains. Rows merge per CDR3 protein into single entries with the most common DNA and genes. In all, the sample holds about 1.4 million distinct CDR3 sequences, and 55% to 75% of those were seen once. 6.5% to 8.5% of the sample is taken by the ten largest. What was sequenced was blood. These receptors all come from a man aged 18 to 30 in good health.

V and J are TRBV2 and TRBJ2-7, with 10 bases matching TRBD2. Looked up from germline, CDR1 is SNHLY and CDR2 is FYNNEI. The V segment lost 2 bases and the J segment 3 bases; nucleotides outside the gene matches: 7. CDR3 size: 16 residues. The CDR3 spells CASSERASGGYYEQYF. In DNA form, the CDR3 reads TGTGCCAGCAGTGAAAGAGCTAGCGGGGGCTACTACGAGCAGTACTTC.

The gene calls are TRBV28 and TRBJ1-2; TRBD1 matches at 10 bases. J gave up 3 bases and V 1 base, and 5 bases lay outside the gene matches. The germline V gene has CDR1 MDHEN and CDR2 SYDVKM. This CDR3 region has 16 residues. The CDR3 coding sequence is TGTGCCAGCAGTTTATTTAGGGACAGGGGTTACTATGGCTACACCTTC. Protein product: CASSLFRDRGYYGYTF.

The chain links TRBV3-1 to TRBJ2-6, with D possibly matching TRBD2 (5 bases). Germline V gene sequence: CDR1 LGHDT, CDR2 YNNKEL (reference sequence). The V gene lost 6 bases and the J gene lost 4 bases, with 10 bases spanning the gap. The CDR3 runs 14 residues. This CDR3 reads CASSRRRGANVLTF. In nucleotides, the CDR3 is TGTGCCAGCAGTCGACGGAGGGGGGCCAACGTCCTGACTTTC.

This clonotype has a handful of counts. The genes are TRBV6-6 and TRBJ2-3; D uncertain. Germline V CDR1 and CDR2: MNHNY, SVGAGI (reference sequence). Trimming pared 2 bases from V and 1 base from J, leaving 10 bases between. This CDR3 region has 15 residues. The chain's CDR3 is CASSYQSSGTDTQYF. As DNA, the CDR3 is TGTGCCAGCAGTTACCAGTCCTCCGGCACAGATACGCAGTATTTT.

The CDR3 DNA sequence: TGTGCCAGCAGTGAAGAAGCAGATACGCAGTATTTT. Its translation: CASSEEADTQYF. V and J are TRBV2 and TRBJ2-3, with D uncertain. The V end was cut by 1 base, the J end by 4 bases, with 3 bases between. Germline loops: CDR1 SNHLY, CDR2 FYNNEI. This CDR3 is built from 12 residues.

This clonotype came up once. The genes are TRBV6-5 and TRBJ2-7; TRBD2 agrees at 9 bases. V lost 5 bases, J lost 7 bases, and 9 bases stayed unmatched. Looked up from germline, CDR1 is MNHEY and CDR2 is SVGAGI. This CDR3 spans 14 amino acids. The CDR3 reads CASSPGLAFNEQYF. Written as DNA, the CDR3 is TGTGCCAGCAGTCCGGGACTAGCTTTCAATGAGCAGTACTTC.

The chain joins TRBV7-9 to TRBJ1-1; D remains unclear. The CDR3 is made up of 14 amino acids. V was shortened by 5 bases and J by 4 bases, with 14 bases between the two germline ends. Germline V gene sequence: CDR1 SEHNR, CDR2 FQNEAQ (reference sequence). The CDR3: CASSPSPAGTEAFF. In nucleotides, the CDR3 is TGTGCCAGCAGCCCTAGCCCGGCGGGCACTGAAGCTTTCTTT. Full variable domain (rest looked up from reference TRBV7-9 and TRBJ1-1): DTGVSQNPRHKITKRGQNVTFRCDPISEHNRLYWYRQTLGQGPEFLTYFQNEAQLEKSRLLSDRFSAERPKGSFSTLEIQRTEQGDSAMYLCASSPSPAGTEAFFGQGTRLTVV.

The chain recombines TRBV4-1 with TRBJ1-1; a weak D match, TRBD1 (5 bases). Germline-derived CDR1 and CDR2 are MGHRA and YSYEKL. The CDR3 consists of 16 residues. V lost 0 bases and J lost 1, with 12 bases in between. Written as DNA, the CDR3 is TGCGCCAGCAGCCAAGAGCCGGGACTGCAGAACACTGAAGCTTTCTTT. It is translated as CASSQEPGLQNTEAFF.

The gene calls are TRBV6-5 and TRBJ2-1; 8 bases align to TRBD1. Trimming removed 6 bases from V and 6 bases from J; junction bases left unmatched: 10. The CDR3 is made up of 15 amino acids. The germline gives CDR1 MNHEY, CDR2 SVGAGI. The CDR3 coding sequence is TGTGCCAGCAGGCTCGACAGGGGAGAACCCAATGAGCAGTTCTTC. This sequence encodes CASRLDRGEPNEQFF.

The chain joins TRBV27 to TRBJ2-3; no definite D call. CDR1 and CDR2 from the germline V gene are MNHEY and SMNVEV (reference sequence). This CDR3 has 12 residues. Trimming took 7 bases from V and 4 from J, leaving 9 bases between them. CDR3 nucleotide sequence: TGTGCCAGCACCGTCCCCCCAGATACGCAGTATTTT. It translates to CASTVPPDTQYF.

The chain combines TRBV12-3 or TRBV12-4 with TRBJ1-4; possible D gene TRBD1, 5 bases. There are 15 residues in the CDR3. V dropped 2 bases and J dropped 2 bases, with 9 bases sitting between them. Here the CDR3 reads CASSLPKGTNEKLFF. The CDR3 DNA is TGTGCCAGCAGTTTACCAAAGGGGACTAATGAAAAACTGTTTTTT.

This clonotype was counted only a few times. V is TRBV7-2 and J is TRBJ1-2; no clear D. CDR1 is SGHTA, CDR2 FQGNSA, per germline. The CDR3 spans 12 residues. V gave up 1 base and J gave up 8 bases, with 8 bases separating them. This CDR3 is CASSLGYRGYTF. The CDR3 coding sequence is TGTGCCAGCAGCTTAGGATACCGGGGCTACACCTTC.

The chain carries TRBV25-1 and TRBJ1-6, with D uncertain. Deletions cut 2 bases from V and 10 bases from J, with 12 bases between. Germline CDR1 MGHDK, CDR2 SYGVNS. This CDR3 region has 14 residues. The chain's CDR3 is CASSEGGVRSPLHF. The CDR3 DNA is TGTGCCAGCAGTGAAGGAGGAGTCAGATCACCCCTCCACTTT.

The CDR3 loop reads CASNGSGGPTYNEQFF. DNA for the CDR3: TGTGCCAGCAATGGTAGCGGGGGCCCTACCTACAATGAGCAGTTCTTC. The rearrangement links TRBV28 to TRBJ2-1, with 9 bases lining up with TRBD2. With 7 bases clipped from V and 2 bases from J, the junction kept 9 bases outside the gene matches. The germline CDR1 and CDR2 sequences are MDHEN and SYDVKM. The CDR3 contains 16 residues.

The chain links TRBV10-3 to TRBJ2-5, with 9 bases matching TRBD2. Germline CDR1 ENHRY, CDR2 SYGVKD. V gave up 0 bases and J gave up 11 bases; unmatched junction bases: 13. The CDR3 has 16 residues. The CDR3: CAISESGSGRNGGQYF. CDR3 in DNA: TGTGCCATCAGTGAGTCGGGGAGCGGGAGGAATGGTGGGCAGTACTTC.

The DNA for the CDR3 is TGTGCCAGTGCGCTTCTGACACGACCTAGCACAGATACGCAGTATTTT. As protein: CASALLTRPSTDTQYF. The chain uses TRBV5-4 and TRBJ2-3; D call uncertain. The CDR3 contains 16 residues. Germline V CDR1 and CDR2: SGHNT, YYREEE (reference sequence). V lost 8 bases, J lost 0 bases, and 19 bases lay in between.

This sequence joins TRBV19 and TRBJ2-4; D possibly uses TRBD1 or TRBD2 (5 bases each). The DNA end is more similar to TRBJ2-5, so the J call may be wrong. Germline loops: CDR1 LNHDA, CDR2 SQIVND (reference sequence). This CDR3 has 15 amino acids. CDR3 sequence (DNA): TGTGCCAGTAGTGGAGTAACGGGACCGCAAGAGACCCAGTACTTC. This translates into CASSGVTGPQETQYF.

This clonotype was seen only a few times. The J gene is TRBJ2-2, the V gene TRBV29-1, with 12 bases identical to TRBD2. The V and J ends lost 7 bases and 2 bases, in that order; junction bases with no gene match: 8. Per the germline V gene, CDR1 is SQVTM and CDR2 is ANQGSEA. The CDR3 extends over 16 amino acids. CDR3 in DNA: TGCAGCGCCGTACTAGCGGGGGGTGTTAACACCGGGGAGCTGTTTTTT. This translates into CSAVLAGGVNTGELFF.

Concerning this clonotype: Relative to the germline gene, one junction end is altered; a read error may explain this. The chain recombines TRBV15 with TRBJ2-2; maybe TRBD2 (5 bases). Germline-derived CDR1 and CDR2 are LNHNV and YYDKDF (reference sequence). The CDR3 loop spans 17 amino acids. In nucleotides, the CDR3 is TGTGCCACTAGCAGAGATAATATGGGGAGAGCCACCGGGGAGCTGTTTTTT. Residues: CATSRDNMGRATGELFF.

The rearrangement links TRBV6-5 to TRBJ1-4, with D possibly being TRBD1 (5 bases). This CDR3 is built from 15 residues. The V end was cut by 3 bases, the J end by 4 bases, with 12 bases between. Per germline, CDR1 MNHEY and CDR2 SVGAGI. Here the CDR3 reads CASSYGGAINEKLFF. In nucleotides, the CDR3 is TGTGCCAGCAGTTATGGAGGGGCAATTAATGAAAAACTGTTTTTT.

The chain employs TRBV6-6 and TRBJ2-5; TRBD1 is a possible D gene (5 bases). In germline, CDR1 is MNHNY, CDR2 SVGAGI (reference sequence). This CDR3 region has 15 residues. V lost 0 bases, J lost 1 base, and 9 bases lay in between. For the CDR3, the DNA is TGTGCCAGCAGTTACTCGAAAGGGGTCCAAGAGACCCAGTACTTC. This translates into CASSYSKGVQETQYF.

V is TRBV20-1 and J is TRBJ2-5, with a weak D call TRBD1 (5 bases). V was cut by 2 bases and J by 7 bases, with 11 bases left in between. The CDR3 totals 12 residues. Germline V gene data show CDR1 as DFQATT and CDR2 as SNEGSKA (reference sequence). CDR3 bases: TGCAGTGCTAGACAGGGCCAGGGGACCCAGTACTTC. This translates into CSARQGQGTQYF.

This chain connects TRBV5-1 to TRBJ2-7; 9 nucleotides match TRBD2. Germline V lookup: CDR1 SGHRS, CDR2 YFSETQ. V was clipped by 2 bases and J by 4 bases; unmatched bases: 7. The CDR3 has 15 residues. The CDR3 spells CASSFGAGGMYEQYF. In DNA form, the CDR3 reads TGCGCCAGCAGCTTCGGAGCGGGGGGTATGTACGAGCAGTACTTC.

This clonotype was seen only a few times. The chain has TRBV2 and TRBJ2-2; D possibly uses TRBD1 or TRBD2 (7 bases each). V was cut by 7 bases and J by 5 bases, with 11 bases left in between. Per germline, CDR1 SNHLY and CDR2 FYNNEI. The CDR3 is made up of 13 amino acids. DNA of the CDR3: TGTGCCAGCATCCAGGGGGGGACCGGGGAGCTGTTTTTT. It translates to CASIQGGTGELFF.